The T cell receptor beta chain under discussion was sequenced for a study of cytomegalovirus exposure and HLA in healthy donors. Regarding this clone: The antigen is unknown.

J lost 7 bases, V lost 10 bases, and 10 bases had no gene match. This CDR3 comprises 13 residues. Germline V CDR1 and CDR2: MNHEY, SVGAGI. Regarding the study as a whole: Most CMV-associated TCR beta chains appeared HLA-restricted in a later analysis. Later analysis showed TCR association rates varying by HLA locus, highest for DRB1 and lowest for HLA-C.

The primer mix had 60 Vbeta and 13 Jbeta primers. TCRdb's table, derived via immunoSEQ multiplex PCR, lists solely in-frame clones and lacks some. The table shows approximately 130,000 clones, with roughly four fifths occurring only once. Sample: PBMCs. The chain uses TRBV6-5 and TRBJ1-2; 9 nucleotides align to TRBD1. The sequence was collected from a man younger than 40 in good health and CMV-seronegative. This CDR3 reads CAISTGQGGGYTF. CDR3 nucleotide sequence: TGTGCCATATCAACGGGACAGGGTGGTGGCTACACCTTC.